The clone carrying this TCR beta chain was recorded a few times. This record belongs to a study of response to subunit inactivated influenza vaccine. Via MiXCR, TCRdb re-called the RT-PCR reads, giving one row per CDR3 protein. This sample carries more than 550,000 distinct CDR3 sequences, around 11% of them seen once, and the ten largest clones take 9.5% to 12%. CDR1 and CDR2 (germline): LGHNT, FRNRAP. V lost 5 bases and J lost 2; bases outside the gene matches: 4. The CDR3 length is 14 residues. The same sample was also used in a study of T cells expressing NK-cell markers. That source reports: TCR beta libraries carry UMIs added by 5'RACE template switching. Sorted CD3+CD56+NKG2C+, CD3+CD56+NKG2C- and CD3+CD56-NKG2C+ T cells supplied TCR beta repertoires. Serological testing identified most of the eight sequenced donors as HCMV-seropositive and one as seronegative. The share of CD8+ T cells held by dominant NKG2C+ clonotypes was about 1.0-8% in about six donors. Four donors likewise had their CD3+CD56-NKG2C+ fraction led by these clonotypes.

The V gene is TRBV12-5, the J gene TRBJ2-3; 7 bases align to TRBD1. This receptor was identified in a man over 45 who received an inactivated influenza vaccine. The sequencing used PBMCs from blood, collected on the day of vaccination. The DNA for the CDR3 is TGTGCTAGTGGTAAGGGACAGACCACAGATACGCAGTATTTT. It specifies CASGKGQTTDTQYF.